These 24 T cell receptor beta chains share one sample of origin, sequenced in a study of T cell repertoires in cytomegalovirus infection. TCRdb fed the reads into MiXCR, producing one record per CDR3 protein. In the table there are fewer than 550,000 distinct CDR3 sequences, around 32% of which are singletons. The sequencing sample was made of PBMCs. The receptors were sampled from a human donor in good health (CMV status not recorded). Some clones in this sample may be carry-over from other donors' samples.

V usage is TRBV5-1 and J usage is TRBJ2-1; 7 bases agree with TRBD1. Looked up from germline, CDR1 is SGHRS and CDR2 is YFSETQ. The CDR3 covers 12 residues. V shed 1 base and J 15 bases; nucleotides not matched to a gene: 7. The CDR3 DNA is TGCGCCAGCAGCTTGCCCGACAGGGTTTCGTTCTTC. Translating it yields CASSLPDRVSFF.

The genes are TRBV4-1 and TRBJ2-1, with 14 bases matching TRBD2. CDR3 length: 17 amino acids. The V gene end was trimmed by 1 base and the J gene end by 9 bases; junction bases not matched to a gene: 8. Germline values: CDR1 MGHRA, CDR2 YSYEKL. CDR3 amino acids: CASSQVPTSGGAREQFF. The CDR3 nucleotides are TGCGCCAGCAGCCAAGTCCCGACTAGCGGGGGGGCGCGTGAGCAGTTCTTC.

The V gene is TRBV19, the J gene TRBJ1-6; D is undetermined. This CDR3 is 14 amino acids long. Looked up from germline, CDR1 is LNHDA and CDR2 is SQIVND (reference sequence). The ends were cut back, 9 bases at V and 0 bases at J, with 9 bases in the middle. This CDR3 reads CASKQSSYNSPLHF. Written as DNA, the CDR3 is TGTGCCAGCAAGCAAAGCTCCTATAATTCACCCCTCCACTTT.

Ten or more counts support this clonotype. The rearrangement joins TRBV7-2 to TRBJ2-1; 9 nucleotides align to TRBD2. CDR1 is SGHTA and CDR2 is FQGNSA in the germline V gene. The CDR3 contains 16 residues. Trimming took 5 bases from V and 4 from J; bases not matched to a gene: 9. The CDR3 protein is CASSRRSTSGYNEQFF. CDR3 nucleotide sequence: TGTGCCAGCAGCCGGAGATCGACTAGCGGTTACAATGAGCAGTTCTTC.

Details on this clonotype: With a much larger clone just one base away, this may be a read error. The V call is TRBV4-1, the J call TRBJ1-5; 7 nucleotides line up with TRBD1. Looked up from germline, CDR1 is MGHRA and CDR2 is YSYEKL. The CDR3 runs 15 residues. V was clipped by 7 bases and J by 0 bases; unmatched bases: 6. The CDR3 DNA follows: TGCGCCAGCATCCCGACAGGGAGTAGCAATCAGCCCCAGCATTTT. This gives the protein CASIPTGSSNQPQHF.

At least ten counts were recorded for this clonotype. The chain has TRBV29-1 and TRBJ1-2; 10 bases map to TRBD1. Germline V gene sequence: CDR1 SQVTM, CDR2 ANQGSEA. Trimming took 7 bases from V and 8 from J; bases not matched to a gene: 13. The CDR3 has 14 amino acids. The CDR3 spells CSAFGTGEAKGYTF. DNA for the CDR3: TGCAGCGCCTTCGGGACAGGGGAGGCGAAAGGCTACACCTTC. The whole variable domain, filled in from reference TRBV29-1 and TRBJ1-2, reads SAVISQKPSRDICQRGTSLTIQCQVDSQVTMMFWYRQQPGQSLTLIATANQGSEATYESGFVIDKFPISRPNLTFSTLTVSNMSPEDSSIYLCSAFGTGEAKGYTFGSGTRLTVV.

Ten or more counts support this clonotype. V usage is TRBV12-3 or TRBV12-4 and J usage is TRBJ2-5, with TRBD1 matching over 7 bases. The CDR3 covers 13 residues. The junction had 3 bases not matched to a gene; V was cut back by 6 bases and J by 2 bases. The CDR3 coding sequence is TGTGCCAGCAGCGGACAGGTTCAAGAGACCCAGTACTTC. This translates into CASSGQVQETQYF.

This clonotype was detected a few times. The CDR3 region has the DNA TGTGCCAGCAGTTCCGCTTTTGTAGATACGCAGTATTTT. Translating gives CASSSAFVDTQYF. The chain recombines TRBV6-6 with TRBJ2-3; D not resolved. The germline V and J ends were trimmed by 4 bases and 5 bases, with 10 bases remaining between them. This CDR3 region has 13 residues. In germline, CDR1 is MNHNY, CDR2 SVGAGI (reference sequence).

Concerning this clonotype itself: Germline and junction disagree at one end, which may indicate a read error. The V call is TRBV5-3, the J call TRBJ2-1, with 14 bases matching TRBD2. TRBV5-3 is placed among ORFs of uncertain function. The CDR3 is 17 residues long. The CDR3: CASSLGLAGGSGNEQFF. The CDR3 nucleotides read TGTGCCAGCAGCTTAGGACTAGCGGGGGGTTCGGGGAATGAGCAGTTCTTC.

This chain connects TRBV2 to TRBJ1-4, with D uncertain. V lost 6 bases and J lost 8, with 7 bases in between. The CDR3 contains 11 residues. The germline CDR1 and CDR2 sequences are SNHLY and FYNNEI. The chain's CDR3 is CASSEEEKLFF. CDR3 bases: TGTGCCAGCAGCGAGGAGGAAAAACTGTTTTTT.

This chain uses TRBV11-2 with TRBJ1-5, with D possibly being TRBD1 (6 bases). V lost 1 base and J lost 5, with 9 bases in between. Germline CDR1 is SGHAT and CDR2 is FQNNGV. The CDR3 contains 14 residues. The CDR3 protein is CASSLGRGDQPQHF. The CDR3 DNA follows: TGTGCCAGCAGCTTAGGTAGGGGGGATCAGCCCCAGCATTTT.

This clonotype was seen only a few times. The V call is TRBV4-2, the J call TRBJ1-1; the match to TRBD1 covers 8 bases. V gave up 6 bases and J gave up 4 bases; unmatched junction bases: 10. Germline lookup yields CDR1 LGHNA and CDR2 YNFKEQ. The CDR3 sequence is 15 residues long. CDR3 nucleotides: TGTGCCAGCAGTAGTAACAGGGGGTCCGTCACTGAAGCTTTCTTT. Translating gives CASSSNRGSVTEAFF.

The count of this clonotype is one. A much bigger clone sits one base away, suggesting this may be a read error. This chain links TRBV7-2 with TRBJ1-5; 10 bases fit TRBD1. The CDR3 sequence is 16 residues long. The germline CDR1 and CDR2 sequences are SGHTA and FQGNSA. The CDR3 loop is CASGQGGVRGNQTQHF. CDR3 nucleotide sequence: TGTGCCAGCGGACAGGGGGGGGTCAGGGGGAATCAGACCCAGCATTTT.

This clonotype was seen a few times. The chain recombines TRBV6-5 with TRBJ1-5; no clear D. The CDR3 spans 14 residues. Germline V gene data show CDR1 as MNHEY and CDR2 as SVGAGI. The ends were cut back, 6 bases at V and 0 bases at J, with 9 bases in the middle. As DNA, the CDR3 is TGTGCCAGCAGCCCCAAAGATAGCAATCAGCCCCAGCATTTT. Its translation is CASSPKDSNQPQHF.

This rearrangement joins TRBV30 to TRBJ2-5, with D tentatively TRBD1 (5 bases). Trimming left V 5 bases short and J 5 bases short, with 9 bases between. Germline CDR1 is GTSNPN and CDR2 is SVGIG (reference sequence). The CDR3 has 11 residues. CDR3 nucleotide sequence: TGTGCCTGGCAGGGTACGGAGACCCAGTACTTC. Protein: CAWQGTETQYF.

The sample holds a few counts of this clonotype. The V gene is TRBV12-3 or TRBV12-4, the J gene TRBJ1-5, with 8 positions matching TRBD1. Trimming removed 3 bases from V and 2 bases from J; junction bases left unmatched: 6. The CDR3 loop spans 16 amino acids. CDR3 protein: CASSFGTGLGNQPQHF. The CDR3 DNA reads TGTGCCAGCAGTTTCGGGACAGGTCTTGGCAATCAGCCCCAGCATTTT.

This clonotype was detected many times. The gene calls are TRBV7-9 and TRBJ2-1, with 12 bases lining up with TRBD1. After removal of 4 bases from V and 7 bases from J, the junction contained 11 bases not matched to a gene. The CDR3 spans 17 residues. The germline CDR1 and CDR2 sequences are SEHNR and FQNEAQ (reference sequence). The CDR3 nucleotides read TGTGCCAGCAGCTATCCGGGACAGGGGGCGGCTTGGAATGAGCAGTTCTTC. Translation gives CASSYPGQGAAWNEQFF.

On this clonotype itself: One end of the junction is discordant with germline, which a read error may explain. The chain recombines TRBV27 with TRBJ2-2; no firm D call. Germline V gene data show CDR1 as MNHEY and CDR2 as SMNVEV (reference sequence). The CDR3 loop spans 14 amino acids. The CDR3: CASSFGQNTVELFF. The CDR3 nucleotides read TGTGCCAGCAGTTTCGGTCAGAACACCGTGGAGCTGTTTTTT.

A single count supports this clonotype. The gene calls are TRBV6-8 and TRBJ2-7, with D perhaps given as TRBD1 or TRBD2 (5 bases each). V was trimmed by 5 bases and J by 7 bases, leaving 18 bases between them. The CDR3 extends over 14 amino acids. In germline, CDR1 is MNHGY, CDR2 SAAAGT. CDR3 loop: CASSPSPSPGEQYF. CDR3 nucleotide sequence: TGTGCCAGCAGTCCTAGCCCGTCGCCAGGGGAGCAGTACTTC.

The chain links TRBV7-9 to TRBJ2-1; 7 positions agree with TRBD1. From germline, CDR1 is SEHNR and CDR2 FQNEAQ (reference sequence). The CDR3 sequence is 14 residues long. V shed 4 bases, J shed 6 bases, and the junction held 6 bases outside the gene matches. The chain's CDR3 is CASSSDRIPNEQFF. DNA of the CDR3: TGTGCCAGCAGCTCGGACAGGATTCCCAATGAGCAGTTCTTC.

As to this clonotype: The conserved closing phenylalanine or tryptophan is absent in this CDR3, likely reflecting a read error. The chain couples TRBV20-1 to TRBJ2-3, with TRBD2 matching over 13 bases. From germline, CDR1 is DFQATT and CDR2 SNEGSKA (reference sequence). J gave up 3 bases and V 3 bases, and 6 bases lay outside the gene matches. CDR3 size: 16 residues. CDR3 nucleotides: TGCAGTGCTAGGACTAGCGGGGGGCCTGGGACAGATACGCAGTATTTG. It codes for CSARTSGGPGTDTQYL.

The rearrangement joins TRBV5-5 to TRBJ2-1; D unclear. This CDR3 is 14 amino acids long. Trimming removed 0 bases from V and 10 bases from J, with 14 bases in between. The germline gives CDR1 SGHKS, CDR2 YYEKEE (reference sequence). The CDR3 nucleotides are TGTGCCAGCAGCTTGGCCCCTGGCCAGTCGGAGCAGTTCTTC. This gives the protein CASSLAPGQSEQFF.

On this clonotype: An end of the junction differs from the germline gene, which may be a read error. V usage is TRBV28 and J usage is TRBJ2-3; perhaps TRBD1 as D (6 bases). Germline V CDR1 and CDR2: MDHEN, SYDVKM. The CDR3 is 15 amino acids. This CDR3 reads CASSFRDIFADKQYF. In DNA form, the CDR3 reads TGTGCCAGCAGTTTCCGGGACATTTTTGCAGATAAGCAGTATTTT.

This sequence joins TRBV20-1 and TRBJ2-3, with a tentative D call TRBD2 (7 bases). CDR1 and CDR2 from the germline V gene are DFQATT and SNEGSKA (reference sequence). Trimming removed 6 bases at V and 5 bases at J, with 21 bases between. This CDR3 has 15 amino acids. The CDR3 DNA is TGCAGTGCCACCCGGCGGGGGCGCGCGGAAGATACGCAGTATTTT. This translates into CSATRRGRAEDTQYF.